These 5 T cell receptor beta chains share one sample of origin, sequenced in a study of graft-versus-host responses after intestinal transplantation. Clones were read by immunoSEQ multiplex PCR, and TCRdb kept only the in-frame ones, dropping some. This table holds about 21,000 clones, roughly nine tenths found once. This specimen was PBMCs, taken approximately 65 days after intestinal transplantation. The receptor set was obtained from a human patient who received an intestinal transplant, so some T cells may come from the graft donor.

This chain links TRBV10-3 with TRBJ2-7, with D perhaps TRBD1 or TRBD2 (6 bases each). V was shortened by 1 base and J by 2 bases, with 24 bases between the two germline ends. The CDR3 is made up of 19 amino acids. From germline, CDR1 is ENHRY and CDR2 SYGVKD. CDR3 in DNA: TGTGCCATCAGTGAGTACCCGGGGGCCCGCACTTACCCACCCTACGAGCAGTACTTC. Its protein is CAISEYPGARTYPPYEQYF.

Only one count was recorded for this clone. This chain uses TRBV30 with TRBJ1-1; D uncertain. This CDR3 region has 10 residues. Deletions cut 5 bases from V and 8 bases from J, with 9 bases between. Per the germline V gene, CDR1 is GTSNPN and CDR2 is SVGIG (reference sequence). DNA of the CDR3: TGTGCCTGGGGGAAGGTAGAAGCTTTCTTT. Translation gives CAWGKVEAFF.

The chain couples TRBV30 to TRBJ1-2; no clear D gene. This CDR3 contains 11 residues. Germline CDR1 reads GTSNPN; CDR2 reads SVGIG (reference sequence). Trimming pared 0 bases from V and 5 bases from J, leaving 4 bases between. This chain's CDR3 is CAWSVGYGYTF. For the CDR3, the DNA is TGTGCCTGGAGTGTGGGGTATGGCTACACCTTC.

The V gene is TRBV6-5, the J gene TRBJ2-7; 9 bases fit TRBD1. The J segment lost 3 bases and the V segment lost 6 bases, leaving 9 bases of the junction unmatched. CDR1 MNHEY and CDR2 SVGAGI come from the germline V gene. CDR3 size: 15 residues. The CDR3 protein is CASSFGQGLDYEQYF. The CDR3 nucleotides read TGTGCCAGCAGCTTCGGACAGGGGCTGGACTACGAGCAGTACTTC.

The CDR3: CASSAWTGGDTEAFF. CDR3 nucleotides: TGTGCCAGTAGTGCGTGGACAGGGGGGGACACTGAAGCTTTCTTT. The chain recombines TRBV19 with TRBJ1-1; 10 bases are a match to TRBD1. This CDR3 spans 15 amino acids. With V trimmed by 5 bases and J by 3 bases, 6 bases remained unmatched. Per germline, CDR1 LNHDA and CDR2 SQIVND (reference sequence). The variable domain in full, completed from reference TRBV19 and TRBJ1-1, reads DGGITQSPKYLFRKEGQNVTLSCEQNLNHDAMYWYRQDPGQGLRLIYYSQIVNDFQKGDIAEGYSVSREKKESFPLTVTSAQKNPTAFYLCASSAWTGGDTEAFFGQGTRLTVV.